This T cell receptor (beta chain) was sequenced for a study of identical twins. This clonotype was detected only a few times. Its antigen is undetermined. Study-wide points: Excess low generation probability was seen in twin-shared out-of-frame alpha sequences.

Healthy Caucasians supplied all donations. The CDR3 runs to 15 residues. The V gene's germline CDR1 is DFQATT and CDR2 SNEGSKA (reference sequence). The germline V and J ends were trimmed by 4 bases and 0 bases, with 14 bases remaining between them. TCRdb processed the 5' RACE reads anew with MiXCR; each CDR3 protein has one entry. The sample lists under 900,000 distinct CDR3 sequences, roughly 18% occurring once. These sequences were also reported in another study, on T cells expressing NK-cell markers. That investigation notes: The TCR beta repertoires originated in sorted CD3+CD56+NKG2C+, CD3+CD56+NKG2C- and CD3+CD56-NKG2C+ T cells. As a fraction of CD8+ T cells, dominant NKG2C+ clonotypes reached roughly 1.0-7.5% in more than five donors.

This TCR derives from a young woman in good health. This chain uses TRBV20-1 with TRBJ2-3; D ambiguous. The sequenced sample was PBMCs. The CDR3 spells CSAKLAGRSTDTQYF. CDR3 bases: TGCAGTGCTAAACTTGCCGGACGGAGCACAGATACGCAGTATTTT.